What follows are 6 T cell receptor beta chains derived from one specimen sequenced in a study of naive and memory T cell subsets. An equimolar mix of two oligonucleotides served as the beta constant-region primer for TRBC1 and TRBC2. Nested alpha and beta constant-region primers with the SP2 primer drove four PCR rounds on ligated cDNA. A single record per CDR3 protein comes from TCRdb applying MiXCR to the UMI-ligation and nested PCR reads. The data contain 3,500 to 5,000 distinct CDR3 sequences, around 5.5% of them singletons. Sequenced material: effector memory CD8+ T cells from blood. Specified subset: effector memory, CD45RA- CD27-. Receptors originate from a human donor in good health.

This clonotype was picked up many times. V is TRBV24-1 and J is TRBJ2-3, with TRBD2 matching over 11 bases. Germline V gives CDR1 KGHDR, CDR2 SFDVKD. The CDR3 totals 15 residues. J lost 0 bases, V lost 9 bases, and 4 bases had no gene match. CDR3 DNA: TGTGCCACCTCGGGACTAGCGGATAGCACAGATACGCAGTATTTT. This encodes CATSGLADSTDTQYF.

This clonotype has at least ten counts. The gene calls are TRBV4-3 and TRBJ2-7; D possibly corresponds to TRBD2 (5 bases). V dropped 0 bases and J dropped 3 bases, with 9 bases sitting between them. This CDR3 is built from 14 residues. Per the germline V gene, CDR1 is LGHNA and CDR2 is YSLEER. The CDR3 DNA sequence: TGCGCCAGCAGCCAAGACCCCGGGGTCTACGAGCAGTACTTC. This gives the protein CASSQDPGVYEQYF.

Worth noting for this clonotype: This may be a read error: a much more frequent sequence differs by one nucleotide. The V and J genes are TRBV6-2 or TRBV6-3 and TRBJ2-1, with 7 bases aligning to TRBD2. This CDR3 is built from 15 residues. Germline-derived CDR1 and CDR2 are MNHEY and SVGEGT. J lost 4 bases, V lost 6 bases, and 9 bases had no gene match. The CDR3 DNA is TGTGCCAGCAGCCGCCGGGAGGTCGGGTACAATGAGCAGTTCTTC. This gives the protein CASSRREVGYNEQFF.

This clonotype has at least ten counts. The CDR3 region has the DNA TGCAGTGCTCTCCGAGACTACGAGCAGTACTTC. Translated: CSALRDYEQYF. The rearrangement joins TRBV20-1 to TRBJ2-7; D unclear. Looked up from germline, CDR1 is DFQATT and CDR2 is SNEGSKA (reference sequence). The CDR3 spans 11 residues. V lost 5 bases and J 3 bases, leaving 8 bases between the germline ends.

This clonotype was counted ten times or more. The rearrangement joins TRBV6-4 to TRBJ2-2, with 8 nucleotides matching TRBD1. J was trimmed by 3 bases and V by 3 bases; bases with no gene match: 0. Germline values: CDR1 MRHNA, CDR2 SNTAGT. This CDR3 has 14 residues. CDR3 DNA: TGTGCCAGCAGTGAACAGGGGGACACCGGGGAGCTGTTTTTT. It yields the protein CASSEQGDTGELFF.

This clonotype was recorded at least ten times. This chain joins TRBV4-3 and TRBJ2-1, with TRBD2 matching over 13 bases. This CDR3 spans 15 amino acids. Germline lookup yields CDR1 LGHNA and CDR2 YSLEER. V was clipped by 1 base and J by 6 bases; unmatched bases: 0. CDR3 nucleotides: TGCGCCAGCAGCCAAGGACTAGCGGGAGGCAATGAGCAGTTCTTC. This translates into CASSQGLAGGNEQFF.